This TCR beta chain derives from a study of T cells after yellow fever vaccination. TCRdb itself ran the 5' RACE reads through MiXCR, one entry per CDR3 protein. The sample consists of approximately 260,000 distinct CDR3 sequences, approximately 12% of them appearing once. CDR3 length: 15 amino acids. V shed 1 base and J shed 0 bases, with 7 bases lying between them. Germline lookup yields CDR1 MNHEY and CDR2 SMNVEV (reference sequence). Study-wide points: Reappearance after the booster was seen for most primary-vaccination clones, at approximately 97% CD4 and around 90% CD8. Just a small share of clonotypes turned up in the CD4 compartment as well as the CD8 compartment. By day 5 rather than day 15, the secondary response had peaked, though it was weaker.

This clonotype occurred a few times. Its matching antigen is unknown. The chain has TRBV27 and TRBJ2-1; possible D gene TRBD1, 5 bases. Source: CD4+ T cells sorted from PBMCs, taken 45 days after the yellow fever booster vaccination. This receptor was identified in a man aged 25 to 40 who received the YFV17D yellow fever vaccine. CDR3 amino acids: CASSLYRISYNEQFF. In nucleotides, the CDR3 is TGTGCCAGCAGTTTATACAGGATCTCCTACAATGAGCAGTTCTTC.